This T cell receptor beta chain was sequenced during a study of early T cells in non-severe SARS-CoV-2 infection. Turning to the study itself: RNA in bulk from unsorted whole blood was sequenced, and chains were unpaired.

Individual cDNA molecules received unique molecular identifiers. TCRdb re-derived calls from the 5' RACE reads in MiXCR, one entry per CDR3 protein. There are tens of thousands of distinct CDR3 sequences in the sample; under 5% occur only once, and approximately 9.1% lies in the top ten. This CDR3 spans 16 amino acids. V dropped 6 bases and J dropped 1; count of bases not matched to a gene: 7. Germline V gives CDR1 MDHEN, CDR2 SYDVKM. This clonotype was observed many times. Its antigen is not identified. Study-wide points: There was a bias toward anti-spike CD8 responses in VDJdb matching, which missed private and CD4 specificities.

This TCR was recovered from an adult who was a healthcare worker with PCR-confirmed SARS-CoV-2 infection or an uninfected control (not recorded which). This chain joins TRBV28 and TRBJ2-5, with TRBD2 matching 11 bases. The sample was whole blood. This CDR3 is CASRTGTSGPQETQYF. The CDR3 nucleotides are TGTGCCAGCAGGACCGGGACTAGCGGCCCCCAAGAGACCCAGTACTTC.